This entry lists 22 T cell receptor beta chains sequenced from one sample in a study of blood T cell repertoires in COVID-19. Sequencing was performed with immunoSEQ multiplex PCR; in TCRdb, only in-frame clones are kept and a portion is missing. The sample lists tens of thousands of clones, 80% to 85% seen once, with approximately 5.9% in the top ten. The specimen sequenced was peripheral blood. All receptors derive from a human donor in a cohort sampled during active or convalescent COVID-19.

The chain links TRBV2 to TRBJ1-6; D call uncertain. The CDR3 extends over 13 amino acids. V dropped 7 bases and J dropped 9 bases, with 13 bases sitting between them. The germline V gene encodes CDR1 SNHLY and CDR2 FYNNEI. The CDR3 here is CASTDSDPSPLHF. CDR3 nucleotide sequence: TGTGCCAGCACGGACTCGGATCCTTCACCCCTCCACTTT.

V usage is TRBV6-5 and J usage is TRBJ1-2; possibly TRBD1 for D (6 bases). The CDR3 covers 15 residues. The V end lost 0 bases, the J end lost 4 bases, and 12 bases lay between the germline ends. Germline V gene sequence: CDR1 MNHEY, CDR2 SVGAGI. CDR3 amino acids: CASSYSVRGSYGYTF. The CDR3 region has the DNA TGTGCCAGCAGTTACTCTGTGAGGGGGAGCTATGGCTACACCTTC.

This CDR3 reads CASSVNRVNTEAFF. The CDR3 DNA reads TGTGCCAGCAGCGTAAACAGGGTGAACACTGAAGCTTTCTTT. The chain employs TRBV9 and TRBJ1-1, with D tentatively TRBD1 (6 bases). V was clipped by 1 base and J by 0 bases, with 7 bases between them. CDR1 SGDLS and CDR2 YYNGEE come from the germline V gene. The length of the CDR3 is 14 residues. Looking up the rest from reference TRBV9 and TRBJ1-1 gives the full variable domain: DSGVTQTPKHLITATGQRVTLRCSPRSGDLSVYWYQQSLDQGLQFLIQYYNGEERAKGNILERFSAQQFPDLHSELNLSSLELGDSALYFCASSVNRVNTEAFFGQGTRLTVV.

The chain uses TRBV5-6 and TRBJ2-3, with TRBD2 identical over 8 bases. This CDR3 has 18 residues. The V segment lost 3 bases and the J segment 1 base; nucleotides outside the gene matches: 13. Germline V gene data show CDR1 as SGHDT and CDR2 as YYEEEE. The CDR3 bases are TGTGCCAGCAGCTCCGCTAGGGGAGCGGGGGCCCGCACAGATACGCAGTATTTT. Amino acid sequence: CASSSARGAGARTDTQYF.

V and J are TRBV4-3 and TRBJ1-2; 9 bases are shared with TRBD1. Germline V gene data show CDR1 as LGHNA and CDR2 as YSLEER. CDR3 length: 15 residues. V lost 6 bases and J lost 2; bases outside the gene matches: 7. CDR3 region: CASRPRDRDNYGYTF. CDR3 sequence (DNA): TGCGCCAGCAGGCCCCGGGACAGGGACAACTATGGCTACACCTTC.

The rearrangement uses TRBV6-5 and TRBJ1-5, with 7 bases lining up with TRBD1. Trimming removed 6 bases from V and 1 base from J; junction bases left unmatched: 6. The CDR3 loop spans 15 amino acids. Germline V gene data show CDR1 as MNHEY and CDR2 as SVGAGI. The CDR3: CASRRQGGSNQPQHF. Here the CDR3 DNA reads TGTGCCAGCAGAAGACAGGGAGGAAGCAATCAGCCCCAGCATTTT.

The CDR3 region is CASRDRATLNTEAFF. CDR3 nucleotide sequence: TGTGCCAGTCGGGACAGGGCTACCCTGAACACTGAAGCTTTCTTT. V and J are TRBV6-5 and TRBJ1-1; TRBD1 aligns across 9 bases. This CDR3 is 15 amino acids long. Losses at the gene ends were 9 bases for V and 0 bases for J; bases not matched to a gene: 8. The germline gives CDR1 MNHEY, CDR2 SVGAGI.

This clone was observed a few times. The chain combines TRBV5-1 with TRBJ2-7, with 10 bases identical to TRBD1. CDR1 is SGHRS, CDR2 YFSETQ, per germline. The V segment lost 4 bases and the J segment 5 bases; nucleotides outside the gene matches: 6. The CDR3 runs to 14 residues. The chain's CDR3 is CASSPGQGIHEQYF. The CDR3 DNA reads as TGCGCCAGCAGCCCGGGACAGGGGATCCACGAGCAGTACTTC. The full variable domain, rest sourced from reference TRBV5-1 and TRBJ2-7, is KAGVTQTPRYLIKTRGQQVTLSCSPISGHRSVSWYQQTPGQGLQFLFEYFSETQRNKGNFPGRFSGRQFSNSRSEMNVSTLELGDSALYLCASSPGQGIHEQYFGPGTRLTVT.

The chain uses TRBV6-5 and TRBJ2-7; the match to TRBD1 covers 10 bases. Germline CDR1 is MNHEY and CDR2 is SVGAGI. This CDR3 comprises 12 residues. V lost 8 bases and J lost 6; bases outside the gene matches: 4. In DNA form, the CDR3 reads TGTGCCAGCGGACAGGGGGTCCCCGAGCAGTACTTC. Its protein product is CASGQGVPEQYF.

This chain connects TRBV5-4 to TRBJ1-2; TRBD1 matches 7 bases. The CDR3 has 13 residues. V trimming: 5 bases; J trimming: 8 bases; junction bases outside the gene matches: 9. Germline V lookup: CDR1 SGHNT, CDR2 YYREEE (reference sequence). The CDR3: CASSYDRDRGYTF. The CDR3 bases are TGTGCCAGCAGTTACGACAGGGATCGGGGCTACACCTTC.

The rearrangement joins TRBV24-1 to TRBJ2-1; D might be TRBD1 (5 bases). The CDR3 is 13 residues long. The V gene's germline CDR1 is KGHDR and CDR2 SFDVKD. Deletions cut 3 bases from V and 5 bases from J, with 7 bases between. DNA of the CDR3: TGTGCCACCAGTGATACGACAGACAATGAGCAGTTCTTC. Protein sequence: CATSDTTDNEQFF.

This clone came up a few times. The rearrangement uses TRBV27 and TRBJ1-1; possibly TRBD1 for D (5 bases). Between the trimmed V and J ends, which lost 3 bases and 11 bases, there was a span of 16 bases. Germline CDR1 is MNHEY and CDR2 is SMNVEV (reference sequence). The CDR3 consists of 13 residues. CDR3 nucleotide sequence: TGTGCCAGCAGTTTCATCCCCGACAGTAAGGCTTTCTTT. This encodes CASSFIPDSKAFF.

This chain links TRBV5-1 with TRBJ2-2; possibly TRBD1 for D (7 bases). This CDR3 spans 18 amino acids. Per germline, CDR1 SGHRS and CDR2 YFSETQ. V was pared by 4 bases and J by 3 bases, with 22 bases between. Here the CDR3 DNA reads TGCGCCAGCAGCCCAAGTGCAGGGGGGTATTCGGACACCGGGGAGCTGTTTTTT. Its protein product is CASSPSAGGYSDTGELFF.

This clone was found a few times. The chain has TRBV6-5 and TRBJ2-3; D is possibly TRBD1 (5 bases). This CDR3 region has 14 residues. V lost 4 bases, J lost 1 base, and 9 bases lay in between. Germline loops: CDR1 MNHEY, CDR2 SVGAGI. CDR3 sequence (DNA): TGTGCCAGCAGTTGGCAGGGCCGCACAGATACGCAGTATTTT. Translation: CASSWQGRTDTQYF.

This clone is a singleton in its sample. J is TRBJ2-4 and V is TRBV7-9, with a possible D match to TRBD1 (6 bases). V was cut by 2 bases and J by 0 bases, with 14 bases left in between. The CDR3 sequence is 17 residues long. The V gene's germline CDR1 is SEHNR and CDR2 FQNEAQ (reference sequence). CDR3 coding DNA: TGTGCCAGCAGCTTATTGTCCGGGACACTAGCCAAAAACATTCAGTACTTC. Amino acid sequence: CASSLLSGTLAKNIQYF.

The V gene is TRBV5-3, the J gene TRBJ1-2; D possibly corresponds to TRBD1 (6 bases). TRBV5-3 belongs to the ORF category, with a function that is uncertain. With 4 bases removed from V and 11 bases from J, the gap between germline ends came to 15 bases. CDR3 length: 12 amino acids. The CDR3 DNA reads as TGTGCCAGAAGCGTGGACAGAAACCGGTACACCTTC. It specifies CARSVDRNRYTF.

This rearrangement joins TRBV9 to TRBJ1-5; 7 bases match TRBD1. The germline CDR1 and CDR2 sequences are SGDLS and YYNGEE. The CDR3 loop spans 15 amino acids. Trimming at V came to 0 bases and at J to 7 bases, leaving 7 bases not matched to a gene. In nucleotides, the CDR3 is TGTGCCAGCAGCGTAGGAGGGGGCGGGGGGCAGCCCCAGCATTTT. As protein: CASSVGGGGGQPQHF.

V is TRBV27 and J is TRBJ2-3; possibly TRBD2 for D (7 bases). Trimming shortened V by 6 bases and J by 6 bases, and 19 bases separated the two germline ends. CDR1 is MNHEY, CDR2 SMNVEV, per germline (reference sequence). CDR3 length: 15 residues. The CDR3 sequence: CASSSLARQGDTQYF. CDR3 DNA: TGTGCCAGCAGCTCACTAGCGCGGCAGGGGGATACGCAGTATTTT.

This chain uses TRBV11-2 with TRBJ1-4, with D perhaps TRBD1 (6 bases). Trimming removed 2 bases from V and 5 bases from J, with 9 bases in between. Germline V gene lookup returns CDR1 SGHAT and CDR2 FQNNGV. This CDR3 has 14 residues. The CDR3 region has the DNA TGTGCCAGCAGCTTAAGTACAGGGAATGAAAAACTGTTTTTT. It yields the protein CASSLSTGNEKLFF.

The chain links TRBV7-2 to TRBJ2-5; TRBD2 might be the D (5 bases). Trimming removed 4 bases at V and 0 bases at J, with 6 bases between. Germline lookup yields CDR1 SGHTA and CDR2 FQGNSA. The CDR3 covers 13 residues. The CDR3 here is CASSSGNQETQYF. The CDR3 coding sequence is TGTGCCAGCAGCTCGGGGAACCAAGAGACCCAGTACTTC.

The V call is TRBV6-1, the J call TRBJ2-3, with 14 bases identical to TRBD2. The germline V gene encodes CDR1 MNHNS and CDR2 SASEGT. V shed 2 bases, J shed 4 bases, and the junction held 5 bases outside the gene matches. The CDR3 is made up of 17 amino acids. Here the CDR3 DNA reads TGTGCCAGCAGTGAATTTGGGGGACTAGCGGGAGCAGATACGCAGTATTTT. It yields the protein CASSEFGGLAGADTQYF.

The rearrangement links TRBV9 to TRBJ2-7; TRBD2 matches 7 bases. From germline, CDR1 is SGDLS and CDR2 YYNGEE. Trimming removed 0 bases from V and 3 bases from J; junction bases left unmatched: 6. The CDR3 spans 15 residues. CDR3 sequence (DNA): TGTGCCAGCAGCGTAGCTGTTGGCGGGGGCTACGAGCAGTACTTC. Translated, it gives CASSVAVGGGYEQYF.